The 22 T cell receptor beta chains below all came from one sample that was sequenced in a study of cytomegalovirus exposure and HLA in healthy donors. PCR used 60 Vbeta primers and 13 Jbeta primers. TCRdb keeps only in-frame clones here, not all; method: immunoSEQ multiplex PCR. There are more than 90,000 clones in the sample; 55% to 65% occur only once, and about 2.2% lies in the top ten. The sample comprised PBMCs. These TCRs come from a woman in her twenties or thirties in good health and CMV-seronegative.

V is TRBV6-5 and J is TRBJ1-1; 10 nucleotides agree with TRBD1. Germline V gives CDR1 MNHEY, CDR2 SVGAGI. The CDR3 extends over 16 amino acids. The J segment lost 0 bases and the V segment lost 0 bases, leaving 1 base of the junction unmatched. The DNA of the CDR3 is TGTGCCAGCAGTTACTCGACAGGGGGCGTGAACACTGAAGCTTTCTTT. This codes for CASSYSTGGVNTEAFF.

The genes are TRBV5-4 and TRBJ1-5; D not certain. The germline CDR1 and CDR2 sequences are SGHNT and YYREEE (reference sequence). V was cut by 0 bases and J by 2 bases, with 6 bases left in between. The CDR3 runs to 14 residues. CDR3 coding DNA: TGTGCCAGCAGCTTGGGTGCGGGCAATCAGCCCCAGCATTTT. Its translation is CASSLGAGNQPQHF. Supplemented by reference TRBV5-4 and TRBJ1-5, the full variable domain reads ETGVTQSPTHLIKTRGQQVTLRCSSQSGHNTVSWYQQALGQGPQFIFQYYREEENGRGNFPPRFSGLQFPNYSSELNVNALELDDSALYLCASSLGAGNQPQHFGDGTRLSIL.

This chain joins TRBV7-9 and TRBJ2-7; 9 positions match TRBD1. From germline, CDR1 is SEHNR and CDR2 FQNEAQ (reference sequence). This CDR3 comprises 14 residues. After removal of 3 bases from V and 2 bases from J, the junction contained 2 bases not matched to a gene. CDR3 nucleotides: TGTGCCAGCAGCTTCTGGGACAGGGCCTACGAGCAGTACTTC. Protein sequence: CASSFWDRAYEQYF.

The chain joins TRBV28 to TRBJ1-5; D is undetermined. Germline V gene lookup returns CDR1 MDHEN and CDR2 SYDVKM. Trimming took off 4 bases at V and 4 bases at J, with 11 bases between the two ends. CDR3 length equals 14 residues. DNA for the CDR3: TGTGCCAGCAGTTCATCGGGGAGGAATCAGCCCCAGCATTTT. Protein sequence: CASSSSGRNQPQHF.

This chain connects TRBV19 to TRBJ2-7, with 8 bases fitting TRBD2. The junction had 4 bases not matched to a gene; V was cut back by 3 bases and J by 0 bases. CDR1 is LNHDA, CDR2 SQIVND, per germline (reference sequence). The length of the CDR3 is 15 residues. The CDR3 DNA is TGTGCCAGTAGTATGGAGAGCGGGAGCTCCTACGAGCAGTACTTC. Translation gives CASSMESGSSYEQYF.

V usage is TRBV18 and J usage is TRBJ1-1; TRBD1 might be the D (5 bases). The germline gives CDR1 KGHSH, CDR2 LQKENI. V was pared by 4 bases and J by 0 bases, with 9 bases between. The CDR3 has 14 residues. The CDR3 region has the DNA TGTGCCAGCTCACTACAGGTAGTGAACACTGAAGCTTTCTTT. Translation gives CASSLQVVNTEAFF.

V and J are TRBV7-9 and TRBJ1-4, with 9 bases aligning to TRBD1. The CDR3 covers 13 residues. Germline V CDR1 and CDR2: SEHNR, FQNEAQ (reference sequence). V gave up 4 bases and J gave up 8 bases; unmatched junction bases: 2. CDR3 protein: CASSWDREEKLFF. CDR3 DNA sequence: TGTGCCAGCAGCTGGGACAGGGAAGAAAAACTGTTTTTT.

CDR3 sequence (DNA): TGTGCCAGCAGCTCAATGGCAGGGTTCTCTGGAAACACCATATATTTT. It codes for CASSSMAGFSGNTIYF. The chain joins TRBV7-9 to TRBJ1-3; TRBD1 is a possible D gene (5 bases). CDR1 and CDR2 (germline): SEHNR, FQNEAQ (reference sequence). V was trimmed by 4 bases and J by 0 bases, leaving 13 bases between them. CDR3 length: 16 amino acids.

V is TRBV7-9 and J is TRBJ2-1, with 9 nucleotides matching TRBD1. The CDR3 loop spans 16 amino acids. Germline V lookup: CDR1 SEHNR, CDR2 FQNEAQ (reference sequence). Losses at the gene ends were 4 bases for V and 4 bases for J; bases not matched to a gene: 8. As DNA, the CDR3 is TGTGCCAGCAGCTCCTTCGACAGGGGGTTGTACAATGAGCAGTTCTTC. This encodes CASSSFDRGLYNEQFF.

The chain joins TRBV19 to TRBJ2-7, with 11 bases identical to TRBD2. V was pared by 4 bases and J by 4 bases, with 3 bases of the junction left unmatched. Germline loops: CDR1 LNHDA, CDR2 SQIVND (reference sequence). CDR3 length equals 14 residues. The CDR3 DNA is TGTGCCAGTAGTACAATAGCGGGAGGGTACGAGCAGTACTTC. As protein: CASSTIAGGYEQYF. Looking up the rest from reference TRBV19 and TRBJ2-7 gives the full variable domain: DGGITQSPKYLFRKEGQNVTLSCEQNLNHDAMYWYRQDPGQGLRLIYYSQIVNDFQKGDIAEGYSVSREKKESFPLTVTSAQKNPTAFYLCASSTIAGGYEQYFGPGTRLTVT.

The DNA for the CDR3 is TGTGCCAGCAGCTTGCCCGGGAGTAATGAGCAGTTCTTC. Protein: CASSLPGSNEQFF. The chain carries TRBV5-4 and TRBJ2-1; possibly TRBD2 for D (6 bases). V lost 1 base and J lost 7, with 9 bases in between. The CDR3 sequence is 13 residues long. Germline CDR1 is SGHNT and CDR2 is YYREEE (reference sequence).

Worth noting for this clone: This sample also contains other DNA sequences that code for the same CDR3. V gene TRBV11-3 combines with J gene TRBJ2-1; 7 bases align to TRBD1. V lost 6 bases and J lost 7; bases outside the gene matches: 3. CDR1 is SGHNT, CDR2 YENEEA, per germline. CDR3 length: 12 residues. Here the CDR3 reads CASSLQGNEQFF. CDR3 sequence (DNA): TGTGCCAGCAGTCTACAGGGGAATGAGCAGTTCTTC.

The chain uses TRBV29-1 and TRBJ1-1; possible D gene TRBD1, 5 bases. From germline, CDR1 is SQVTM and CDR2 ANQGSEA. Trimming pared 5 bases from V and 3 bases from J, leaving 7 bases between. The CDR3 has 11 amino acids. DNA of the CDR3: TGCAGCGTTATCAGGGACACTGAAGCTTTCTTT. Residues: CSVIRDTEAFF.

The chain combines TRBV28 with TRBJ2-7; 9 nucleotides align to TRBD1. The length of the CDR3 is 14 residues. The J segment lost 2 bases and the V segment lost 5 bases, leaving 4 bases of the junction unmatched. Looked up from germline, CDR1 is MDHEN and CDR2 is SYDVKM. The CDR3 DNA reads TGTGCCAGCAGTGGTGGACAGGGGCCCTACGAGCAGTACTTC. This gives the protein CASSGGQGPYEQYF.

V and J are TRBV5-1 and TRBJ1-2; possibly TRBD1 for D (6 bases). CDR1 and CDR2 from the germline V gene are SGHRS and YFSETQ. Trimming stripped 3 bases from V and 4 bases from J, with 16 bases between. This CDR3 is built from 15 residues. The CDR3 DNA sequence: TGCGCCAGCAGCTCGGAACCGGGACACCCCTATGGCTACACCTTC. As protein: CASSSEPGHPYGYTF.

The genes are TRBV7-8 and TRBJ1-1, with D possibly TRBD1 on 6 matching bases. The CDR3 is 12 residues long. Germline V gene sequence: CDR1 SGHVS, CDR2 FQNEAQ. Trimming took 5 bases from V and 5 from J, leaving 9 bases between them. The CDR3 sequence is CASSLRGTEAFF. CDR3 coding DNA: TGTGCCAGCAGCCTAAGGGGGACTGAAGCTTTCTTT.

The chain links TRBV18 to TRBJ2-3, with TRBD2 matching over 8 bases. The CDR3 contains 17 residues. Germline V lookup: CDR1 KGHSH, CDR2 LQKENI. V shed 5 bases and J 4 bases; nucleotides not matched to a gene: 14. The CDR3 DNA reads as TGTGCCAGCTCAGCGCCTTTTCGGAGCGGGGGATCAGATACGCAGTATTTT. The encoded protein is CASSAPFRSGGSDTQYF.

The chain uses TRBV28 and TRBJ1-2, with 7 bases fitting TRBD1. CDR1 and CDR2 (germline): MDHEN, SYDVKM. V shed 5 bases, J shed 3 bases, and the junction held 3 bases outside the gene matches. The CDR3 consists of 13 residues. The CDR3 bases are TGTGCCAGCAGTCCACAGGGGTACTATGGCTACACCTTC. It codes for CASSPQGYYGYTF.

This rearrangement joins TRBV28 to TRBJ2-5; possible D gene TRBD1, 6 bases. The end of the DNA aligns better with TRBJ2-7, so the J call may be wrong. Germline V gene lookup returns CDR1 MDHEN and CDR2 SYDVKM. This CDR3 is built from 14 residues. CDR3 coding DNA: TGTGCCAGCAGTTCAGGGGACAAACGGAACGAGCAGTACTTC. Residues: CASSSGDKRNEQYF.

The CDR3 reads CASSPLSSLLTDTQYF. CDR3 DNA sequence: TGTGCCAGCAGCCCACTATCCAGCCTACTCACAGATACGCAGTATTTT. The rearrangement uses TRBV28 and TRBJ2-3; no definite D call. V lost 6 bases, J lost 2 bases, and 18 bases lay in between. CDR1 is MDHEN, CDR2 SYDVKM, per germline. The CDR3 sequence is 16 residues long.

This clone was counted between two and nine times. The chain has TRBV6-5 and TRBJ2-7; the match to TRBD2 covers 10 bases. The length of the CDR3 is 15 residues. The germline CDR1 and CDR2 sequences are MNHEY and SVGAGI. V dropped 6 bases and J dropped 0; count of bases not matched to a gene: 5. The CDR3 protein is CASSVGLAASYEQYF. The CDR3 DNA reads as TGTGCCAGCAGCGTTGGACTAGCGGCCTCCTACGAGCAGTACTTC.

The chain carries TRBV27 and TRBJ1-4, with a tentative D call TRBD1 (6 bases). The germline V and J ends were trimmed by 8 bases and 7 bases, with 14 bases remaining between them. Per the germline V gene, CDR1 is MNHEY and CDR2 is SMNVEV (reference sequence). The CDR3 consists of 13 residues. DNA of the CDR3: TGTGCCAGCGCAGGGGAATTGGGTGAAAAACTGTTTTTT. Its translation: CASAGELGEKLFF.